These 21 T cell receptor beta chains share one sample of origin, sequenced in a study of control samples from healthy donors and cancer patients (dated by TCRdb to the early 2020s). To prepare the library, the immunoSEQ multiplex PCR assay was applied. TCRdb re-hosts the immuneACCESS table, in-frame sequences only. Its copies lack some clones; in the studies checked, an unresolved V gene accounts for under half of them, and the cause for the rest is not known. The sample table shows roughly 95,000 clones, and 85% to 90% are seen once. The ten largest clones add up to less than 15% of the sample. Sequenced sample: blood. All receptors come from a man aged 25-45 years in good health.

This chain joins TRBV29-1 and TRBJ2-1, with D possibly matching TRBD2 (5 bases). V was pared by 7 bases and J by 1 base, with 5 bases between. The CDR3 contains 11 residues. The V gene's germline CDR1 is SQVTM and CDR2 ANQGSEA. For the CDR3, the DNA is TGCAGCGCGGGGTCCTACAATGAGCAGTTCTTC. Translation gives CSAGSYNEQFF.

This clone was seen once. The rearrangement joins TRBV12-3 or TRBV12-4 to TRBJ2-7; 8 nucleotides line up with TRBD1. The CDR3 spans 13 residues. V shed 5 bases and J 4 bases; nucleotides not matched to a gene: 4. This CDR3 reads CASSPGTGYEQYF. CDR3 in DNA: TGTGCCAGCAGTCCCGGGACAGGATACGAGCAGTACTTC.

The chain employs TRBV12-3 or TRBV12-4 and TRBJ1-6, with D hard to call. Trimming removed 5 bases from V and 8 bases from J, with 7 bases in between. This CDR3 has 12 residues. CDR3 sequence reads: CASSQDHSPLHF. The CDR3 coding sequence is TGTGCCAGCAGTCAAGACCATTCACCCCTCCACTTT.

J is TRBJ2-1 and V is TRBV21-1; TRBD2 reflects the table's D call only, with no check against the DNA. TRBV21-1 is tagged as a pseudogene. This CDR3 region has 16 residues. Written as DNA, the CDR3 is TGTGCCAGCGGGGGACTAGCCCGATTACCCTACAATGAGCAGTTCTTC. Translated: CASGGLARLPYNEQFF.

This chain links TRBV7-2 with TRBJ1-4; 9 nucleotides match TRBD1. This CDR3 is built from 15 residues. V was pared by 6 bases and J by 3 bases, with 5 bases of the junction left unmatched. Germline V lookup: CDR1 SGHTA, CDR2 FQGNSA. CDR3 sequence reads: CASSRQGGSNEKLFF. In nucleotides, the CDR3 is TGTGCCAGCAGTAGACAGGGGGGCTCTAATGAAAAACTGTTTTTT.

CDR3 amino acids: CASSSRTVLREQYF. The DNA for the CDR3 is TGCGCCAGCAGCTCGAGGACGGTGTTGCGGGAGCAGTACTTC. The V gene is TRBV5-1, the J gene TRBJ2-7; D gene uncertain. Trimming left V 3 bases short and J 7 bases short, with 17 bases between. The CDR3 is 14 residues long. Germline V gives CDR1 SGHRS, CDR2 YFSETQ. Full variable domain (remainder filled in from reference TRBV5-1 and TRBJ2-7): KAGVTQTPRYLIKTRGQQVTLSCSPISGHRSVSWYQQTPGQGLQFLFEYFSETQRNKGNFPGRFSGRQFSNSRSEMNVSTLELGDSALYLCASSSRTVLREQYFGPGTRLTVT.

The chain recombines TRBV6-4 with TRBJ2-1; D tentatively fits TRBD1 or TRBD2 (5 bases each). The germline gives CDR1 MRHNA, CDR2 SNTAGT. The V end was cut by 0 bases, the J end by 13 bases, with 16 bases between. The CDR3 sequence is 14 residues long. CDR3 in DNA: TGTGCCAGCAGTGACTCGAATTCGGGGCTAGGCCAGTTCTTC. As protein: CASSDSNSGLGQFF.

The rearrangement uses TRBV11-2 and TRBJ2-7; a possible D gene is TRBD2 (6 bases). CDR1 is SGHAT, CDR2 FQNNGV, per germline. The ends were cut back, 6 bases at V and 6 bases at J, with 30 bases in the middle. The CDR3 loop spans 18 amino acids. In DNA, the CDR3 is TGTGCCAGCAGTCGAACCGGGCAAGCGGGTTCAACGGGACGCGAGCAGTACTTC. Its protein product is CASSRTGQAGSTGREQYF.

The rearrangement links TRBV5-5 to TRBJ2-7, with D perhaps TRBD2 (6 bases). The CDR3 consists of 14 residues. Germline CDR1 reads SGHKS; CDR2 reads YYEKEE (reference sequence). Trimming left V 0 bases short and J 3 bases short, with 10 bases between. CDR3 DNA: TGTGCCAGCAGCTTGGGAGCGGGTTTCTACGAGCAGTACTTC. It codes for CASSLGAGFYEQYF.

V usage is TRBV6-1 and J usage is TRBJ1-5, with unresolved D. The CDR3 runs to 13 residues. CDR1 MNHNS and CDR2 SASEGT come from the germline V gene. The V gene lost 1 base and the J gene lost 7 bases, with 8 bases spanning the gap. This CDR3 reads CASSEGQGQPQHF. CDR3 bases: TGTGCCAGCAGTGAAGGTCAAGGGCAGCCCCAGCATTTT.

The chain employs TRBV5-4 and TRBJ2-7; unclear D gene. This CDR3 region has 14 residues. The V gene's germline CDR1 is SGHNT and CDR2 YYREEE (reference sequence). Trimming took 0 bases from V and 0 from J, leaving 7 bases between them. The CDR3 reads CASSLVGISYEQYF. CDR3 sequence (DNA): TGTGCCAGCAGCTTGGTTGGGATCTCCTACGAGCAGTACTTC.

This clone appeared once. The chain joins TRBV14 to TRBJ2-5, with a possible D match to TRBD2 (6 bases). V was clipped by 4 bases and J by 6 bases, with 15 bases between them. Germline CDR1 is SGHDN and CDR2 is FVKESK. The CDR3 loop spans 14 amino acids. The CDR3 DNA sequence: TGTGCCAGCAGCCCTAGCGCAAGAGGGAAGACCCAGTACTTC. Translated: CASSPSARGKTQYF. Drawing the rest from reference TRBV14 and TRBJ2-5, the complete variable domain is EAGVTQFPSHSVIEKGQTVTLRCDPISGHDNLYWYRRVMGKEIKFLLHFVKESKQDESGMPNNRFLAERTGGTYSTLKVQPAELEDSGVYFCASSPSARGKTQYFGPGTRLLVL.

The chain has TRBV19 and TRBJ1-4; D not resolved. The CDR3 runs to 15 residues. Deletions cut 2 bases from V and 4 bases from J, with 11 bases between. CDR1 LNHDA and CDR2 SQIVND come from the germline V gene (reference sequence). The DNA of the CDR3 is TGTGCCAGTAGTATAATGACACCCGGTAATGAAAAACTGTTTTTT. Encoded protein: CASSIMTPGNEKLFF.

The chain joins TRBV6-5 to TRBJ2-7, with D unresolved. V lost 6 bases, J lost 0 bases, and 12 bases lay in between. CDR1 is MNHEY, CDR2 SVGAGI, per germline. CDR3 size: 14 residues. CDR3 coding DNA: TGTGCCAGCAGCCCGACACGAAGCTCCTACGAGCAGTACTTC. Translation: CASSPTRSSYEQYF.

The chain couples TRBV2 to TRBJ1-5, with no clear D. The CDR3 extends over 15 amino acids. Germline CDR1 and CDR2: SNHLY and FYNNEI. V was trimmed by 3 bases and J by 3 bases, leaving 12 bases between them. For the CDR3, the DNA is TGTGCCAGCAGTGATGAGGACGGATACAATCAGCCCCAGCATTTT. It codes for CASSDEDGYNQPQHF.

The genes are TRBV3-1 (or the pseudogene TRBV3-2) and TRBJ1-2; possibly TRBD1 for D (5 bases). Germline V gene lookup returns CDR1 LGHDT and CDR2 YNNKEL (reference sequence). CDR3 length: 14 amino acids. Between the trimmed V and J ends, which lost 1 base and 8 bases, there was a span of 14 bases. CDR3 DNA sequence: TGTGCCAGCAGCCAAGGGAGGCAGGGTAAAGGCTACACCTTC. Translation gives CASSQGRQGKGYTF.

The gene calls are TRBV4-2 and TRBJ1-1; D may be TRBD1 (5 bases). This CDR3 is 13 amino acids long. Trimming pared 4 bases from V and 4 bases from J, leaving 10 bases between. Germline CDR1 is LGHNA and CDR2 is YNFKEQ. CDR3 sequence: CASSLDGGTEAFF. The DNA for the CDR3 is TGTGCCAGCAGCCTCGATGGGGGCACTGAAGCTTTCTTT.

The chain has TRBV28 and TRBJ2-3, with D possibly being TRBD1 (5 bases). Germline assignment: CDR1 MDHEN and CDR2 SYDVKM. V was cut by 6 bases and J by 0 bases, with 28 bases left in between. CDR3 length: 20 residues. The CDR3 here is CASSLNLAAAGPTSTDTQYF. In DNA form, the CDR3 reads TGTGCCAGCAGCTTAAATCTGGCGGCCGCAGGGCCTACTAGCACAGATACGCAGTATTTT.

With respect to this clone: Other DNA variants within this sample encode the same CDR3. V and J are TRBV18 and TRBJ2-3; D remains ambiguous. Between the trimmed V and J ends, which lost 4 bases and 2 bases, there was a span of 4 bases. Per the germline V gene, CDR1 is KGHSH and CDR2 is LQKENI. This CDR3 region has 12 residues. DNA of the CDR3: TGTGCCAGCTCACAATACACAGATACGCAGTATTTT. Residues: CASSQYTDTQYF.

This sequence joins TRBV5-1 and TRBJ2-7; D is ambiguous. CDR1 SGHRS and CDR2 YFSETQ come from the germline V gene. Trimming pared 7 bases from V and 0 bases from J, leaving 5 bases between. The CDR3 has 11 residues. The CDR3 DNA sequence: TGCGCCAGCGGAAGCTCCTACGAGCAGTACTTC. Translating gives CASGSSYEQYF. The full variable domain, in which reference TRBV5-1 and TRBJ2-7 provide the parts outside the CDR3, is KAGVTQTPRYLIKTRGQQVTLSCSPISGHRSVSWYQQTPGQGLQFLFEYFSETQRNKGNFPGRFSGRQFSNSRSEMNVSTLELGDSALYLCASGSSYEQYFGPGTRLTVT.

The chain uses TRBV2 and TRBJ2-7, with D perhaps TRBD2 (5 bases). CDR3 length: 13 amino acids. Trimming took off 10 bases at V and 2 bases at J, with 15 bases between the two ends. Germline CDR1 and CDR2: SNHLY and FYNNEI. In DNA form, the CDR3 reads TGTGCCATCAGCTCGAGGGTGCCCTACGAGCAGTACTTC. Amino acid sequence: CAISSRVPYEQYF.